The clone carrying this T cell receptor (beta chain) was picked up many times. The antigen is unknown. The CDR3 has 14 amino acids. With 1 base removed from V and 5 bases from J, the gap between germline ends came to 12 bases. This specimen comes from a study of CD8 T cells in ankylosing spondylitis. Whole-study results and caveats: Typical of ankylosing spondylitis blood, it appeared, was a TCR beta motif of eight highly homologous variants.

Making the TCR beta libraries involved quantitative 5'-RACE with molecular barcodes. Each CDR3 protein is one row after TCRdb ran MiXCR on the 5' RACE reads. The sample has under 850,000 distinct CDR3 sequences; under 20% are singletons. This TCR was recovered from a male donor with ankylosing spondylitis. The specimen sequenced was blood, either unsorted or a sorted T cell fraction (not recorded which). The V gene is TRBV12-3 or TRBV12-4, the J gene TRBJ2-7, with D perhaps given as TRBD1 or TRBD2 (6 bases each). The CDR3 protein is CASSLGRGGHEQYF. The CDR3 region has the DNA TGTGCCAGCAGTTTAGGCAGGGGAGGCCACGAGCAGTACTTC.